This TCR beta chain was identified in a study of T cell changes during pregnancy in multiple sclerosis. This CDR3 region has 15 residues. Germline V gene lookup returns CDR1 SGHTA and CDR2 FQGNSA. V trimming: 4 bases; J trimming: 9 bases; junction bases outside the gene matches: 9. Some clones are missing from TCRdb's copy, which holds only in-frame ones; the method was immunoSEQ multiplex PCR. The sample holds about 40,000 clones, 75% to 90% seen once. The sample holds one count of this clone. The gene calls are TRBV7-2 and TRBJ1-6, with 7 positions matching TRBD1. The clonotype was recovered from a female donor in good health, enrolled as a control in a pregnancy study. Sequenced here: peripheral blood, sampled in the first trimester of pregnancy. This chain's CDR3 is CASSSRGGEVSPLHF. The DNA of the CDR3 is TGTGCCAGCAGCTCAAGAGGGGGCGAAGTTTCACCCCTCCACTTT.